This is a list of T cell receptor beta chains from one sample in a study of monozygotic twins with inflammatory bowel disease. No DNA is given; TCRdb re-called the 5' RACE reads and lists each CDR3 protein once. In total, the table holds some 100,000 distinct CDR3 sequences. The material sequenced was blood. Source of these receptors: a human donor with ulcerative colitis or Crohn's disease, or a healthy co-twin of an affected twin (not recorded which). The CDR3 runs from the conserved cysteine through the conserved F or W. The order of the fields is J gene, V gene, CDR3 protein.

j_gene: TRBJ2-7
v_gene: TRBV6-4
CDR3aa: CASSVGQGSGEQYF

j_gene: TRBJ2-7
v_gene: TRBV6-5
CDR3aa: CASSYGPRGSYEQYF

j_gene: TRBJ1-5
v_gene: TRBV20-1
CDR3aa: CSAMPGVNQPQHF

j_gene: TRBJ2-2
v_gene: TRBV5-1
CDR3aa: CASSGGTFPGGNTGELFF

j_gene: TRBJ2-7
v_gene: TRBV5-4
CDR3aa: CASSLVSGGGDEQYF

j_gene: TRBJ1-1
v_gene: TRBV19
CDR3aa: CASSIGGGAFF

j_gene: TRBJ1-2
v_gene: TRBV4-1
CDR3aa: CASSQFGKFNYGYTF

j_gene: TRBJ2-5
v_gene: TRBV7-9
CDR3aa: CASRRIQGTQETQYF

j_gene: TRBJ2-1
v_gene: TRBV11-3
CDR3aa: CASSFAQGTPYNEQFF

j_gene: TRBJ2-3
v_gene: TRBV20-1
CDR3aa: CSAYQFKRSSTDTQYF

j_gene: TRBJ2-3
v_gene: TRBV28
CDR3aa: CASSGASQAQDTQYF

j_gene: TRBJ2-3
v_gene: TRBV9
CDR3aa: CASSFSGTSTDTQYF

j_gene: TRBJ1-1
v_gene: TRBV18
CDR3aa: CASSFTGLSSNTEAFF

j_gene: TRBJ2-1
v_gene: TRBV20-1
CDR3aa: CSARTWGARSYNEQFF

j_gene: TRBJ2-3
v_gene: TRBV5-4
CDR3aa: CASSGAGGQGSDTQYF

j_gene: TRBJ2-7
v_gene: TRBV7-6
CDR3aa: CASSPSGLAGTGEQYF

j_gene: TRBJ2-5
v_gene: TRBV5-1
CDR3aa: CASSLMRSGIEETQYF

j_gene: TRBJ2-7
v_gene: TRBV5-1
CDR3aa: CASTDTYEQYF

j_gene: TRBJ1-6
v_gene: TRBV28
CDR3aa: CASSYLDSNSPLHF

j_gene: TRBJ2-2
v_gene: TRBV9
CDR3aa: CASSTGNANTGELFF

j_gene: TRBJ1-4
v_gene: TRBV24-1
CDR3aa: CATSEGETGNEKLFF

j_gene: TRBJ1-1
v_gene: TRBV27
CDR3aa: CASSPERPLGTEAFF

j_gene: TRBJ1-5
v_gene: TRBV27
CDR3aa: CASSLVSGQPQHF

j_gene: TRBJ1-6
v_gene: TRBV20-1
CDR3aa: CSALRDRGPPYNSPLHF

j_gene: TRBJ2-7
v_gene: TRBV20-1
CDR3aa: CSARDNPGASEQYF

j_gene: TRBJ2-7
v_gene: TRBV27
CDR3aa: CASSFAGKREQYF

j_gene: TRBJ2-1
v_gene: TRBV14
CDR3aa: CASSQVKAGGRIGNEQFF

j_gene: TRBJ2-7
v_gene: TRBV29-1
CDR3aa: CSVERRGKATYEQYF

j_gene: TRBJ2-5
v_gene: TRBV7-9
CDR3aa: CASSSLLAEETQYF

j_gene: TRBJ2-3
v_gene: TRBV10-3
CDR3aa: CAISEPGLAGGSDTQYF

j_gene: TRBJ1-4
v_gene: TRBV20-1
CDR3aa: CSAPAGQENEKLFF

j_gene: TRBJ1-5
v_gene: TRBV20-1
CDR3aa: CSATAASNQPQHF

j_gene: TRBJ2-5
v_gene: TRBV4-2
CDR3aa: CASSQESSAGTQYF

j_gene: TRBJ1-1
v_gene: TRBV5-1
CDR3aa: CASSFGGTGVMNTEAFF

j_gene: TRBJ2-2
v_gene: TRBV18
CDR3aa: CASSPPTSGELFF

j_gene: TRBJ2-7
v_gene: TRBV13
CDR3aa: CASTQRAGGRIEQYF

j_gene: TRBJ2-1
v_gene: TRBV10-3
CDR3aa: CAISLLAGEYNEQFF

j_gene: TRBJ2-5
v_gene: TRBV28
CDR3aa: CASSLGGRIQETQYF

j_gene: TRBJ2-1
v_gene: TRBV19
CDR3aa: CASSMQGANNEQFF

j_gene: TRBJ2-2
v_gene: TRBV29-1
CDR3aa: CSATMTADYTGELFF

j_gene: TRBJ2-7
v_gene: TRBV27
CDR3aa: CASSFLGLSQQYF

j_gene: TRBJ2-7
v_gene: TRBV28
CDR3aa: CASSSPGLAGEQYF

j_gene: TRBJ2-7
v_gene: TRBV18
CDR3aa: CASSPSSGSSYEQYF

j_gene: TRBJ1-4
v_gene: TRBV3-1
CDR3aa: CASSFGTGTNTIF

j_gene: TRBJ2-3
v_gene: TRBV9
CDR3aa: CATLNSGATSTDTQYF

j_gene: TRBJ1-5
v_gene: TRBV25-1
CDR3aa: CASSEVGRGGDQPQHF

j_gene: TRBJ2-7
v_gene: TRBV5-6
CDR3aa: CASSLASSGGVVISYEQYF

j_gene: TRBJ2-5
v_gene: TRBV9
CDR3aa: CASSTNLGETQYF

j_gene: TRBJ2-7
v_gene: TRBV2
CDR3aa: CASSEQGQGYEQYF

j_gene: TRBJ2-5
v_gene: TRBV7-9
CDR3aa: CASSLGTGNPQETQYF

j_gene: TRBJ1-3
v_gene: TRBV3-1
CDR3aa: CASSQVIEVAGSGNTIYF

j_gene: TRBJ2-3
v_gene: TRBV7-3
CDR3aa: CASSLVGGPEDTQYF

j_gene: TRBJ2-3
v_gene: TRBV5-6
CDR3aa: CASSFSADTQYF